This entry lists 17 T cell receptor beta chains sequenced from one sample in a study of shared clonotypes between healthy human individuals. Produced via immunoSEQ multiplex PCR; TCRdb's table is partial and in-frame only. The data contain about 680,000 clones, 72% of them singletons. The sample taken for sequencing was memory CD4+ T cells sorted from blood. Sample subset: CD45RA-negative fraction. These receptors all stem from a young woman in good health.

This clone showed up just once. The chain uses TRBV29-1 and TRBJ1-2; weak D call: TRBD1 (5 bases). Germline lookup yields CDR1 SQVTM and CDR2 ANQGSEA. This CDR3 has 13 residues. The CDR3 spells CSVPQEGAHGYTF. CDR3 bases: TGCAGTGTCCCCCAGGAAGGGGCGCATGGCTACACCTTC.

Note on this clone: In the same sample, other DNA sequences code for this CDR3. The chain has TRBV29-1 and TRBJ2-3; TRBD1 agrees at 8 bases. CDR1 and CDR2 (germline): SQVTM, ANQGSEA. V lost 6 bases, J lost 0 bases, and 2 bases stayed unmatched. This CDR3 contains 13 residues. The CDR3 is CSVRQGSTDTQYF. The CDR3 DNA is TGCAGCGTGAGACAGGGGAGCACAGATACGCAGTATTTT.

The V gene is TRBV5-1, the J gene TRBJ2-4; 10 nucleotides agree with TRBD1. V lost 3 bases, J lost 0 bases, and 15 bases stayed unmatched. CDR1 is SGHRS, CDR2 YFSETQ, per germline. This CDR3 is 20 amino acids long. The CDR3 here is CASSSTSTGGAPLAKNIQYF. The CDR3 coding sequence is TGCGCCAGCAGCTCCACCTCGACAGGGGGCGCTCCCCTAGCCAAAAACATTCAGTACTTC. Looking up the rest from reference TRBV5-1 and TRBJ2-4 gives the full variable domain: KAGVTQTPRYLIKTRGQQVTLSCSPISGHRSVSWYQQTPGQGLQFLFEYFSETQRNKGNFPGRFSGRQFSNSRSEMNVSTLELGDSALYLCASSSTSTGGAPLAKNIQYFGAGTRLSVL.

Details on this clone: Other DNA variants within this sample encode the same CDR3. The CDR3 reads CASSLDSYTEAFF. The CDR3 region has the DNA TGTGCCAGCAGCTTGGACAGCTACACTGAAGCTTTCTTT. V usage is TRBV11-2 and J usage is TRBJ1-1; D may be TRBD1 (6 bases). This CDR3 is built from 13 residues. The germline V and J ends were trimmed by 3 bases and 3 bases, with 8 bases remaining between them. Per the germline V gene, CDR1 is SGHAT and CDR2 is FQNNGV.

CDR3 sequence (DNA): TGCGCCAGCAGCTTGGAAACAGGGGCGGCTGGAAACACCATATATTTT. This codes for CASSLETGAAGNTIYF. This rearrangement joins TRBV5-1 to TRBJ1-3, with 7 bases lining up with TRBD1. V shed 0 bases, J shed 2 bases, and the junction held 5 bases outside the gene matches. The CDR3 sequence is 16 residues long. CDR1 and CDR2 from the germline V gene are SGHRS and YFSETQ.

Concerning this clone itself: This CDR3 is also generated by other DNA sequences in the sample. The V gene is TRBV2, the J gene TRBJ2-7; no clear D gene. With 4 bases removed from V and 0 bases from J, the gap between germline ends came to 7 bases. CDR1 and CDR2 (germline): SNHLY, FYNNEI. The CDR3 is 13 residues long. In DNA, the CDR3 is TGTGCCAGCAGTGGGCGGCACTCCTACGAGCAGTACTTC. Residues: CASSGRHSYEQYF. Drawing the rest from reference TRBV2 and TRBJ2-7, the complete variable domain is EPEVTQTPSHQVTQMGQEVILRCVPISNHLYFYWYRQILGQKVEFLVSFYNNEISEKSEIFDDQFSVERPDGSNFTLKIRSTKLEDSAMYFCASSGRHSYEQYFGPGTRLTVT.

In this sample, this clone turned up once. The chain uses TRBV6-5 and TRBJ1-2; D is unresolved. The CDR3 is made up of 14 amino acids. V dropped 7 bases and J dropped 0 bases, with 12 bases sitting between them. In germline, CDR1 is MNHEY, CDR2 SVGAGI. As DNA, the CDR3 is TGTGCCAGCACCTCGATTAGGGCTAACTATGGCTACACCTTC. Its protein is CASTSIRANYGYTF.

About this clone itself: Other nucleotide sequences in the sample specify the same CDR3. The chain employs TRBV7-9 and TRBJ2-7, with 9 bases aligning to TRBD1. Germline V gives CDR1 SEHNR, CDR2 FQNEAQ (reference sequence). V was pared by 5 bases and J by 5 bases, with 7 bases of the junction left unmatched. The CDR3 runs to 14 residues. CDR3 protein: CASSPGQGADEQYF. The CDR3 nucleotides are TGTGCCAGCAGCCCGGGACAGGGCGCGGACGAGCAGTACTTC.

This chain connects TRBV4-1 to TRBJ2-1; 9 bases map to TRBD2. Germline V gene data show CDR1 as MGHRA and CDR2 as YSYEKL. V lost 2 bases, J lost 10 bases, and 15 bases stayed unmatched. The CDR3 has 17 amino acids. The CDR3 bases are TGCGCCAGCAGCCAAAGTGGAGTTAGCGGGAGAGTGGGGGAGCAGTTCTTC. The encoded protein is CASSQSGVSGRVGEQFF.

The chain recombines TRBV10-2 with TRBJ2-7; TRBD2 matches 11 bases. The CDR3 runs to 13 residues. V was pared by 6 bases and J by 12 bases, with 10 bases of the junction left unmatched. Germline CDR1 is WSHSY and CDR2 is SAAADI. CDR3 protein: CASRESSGRHPYF. Written as DNA, the CDR3 is TGCGCCAGCAGAGAATCTAGCGGGAGGCACCCGTACTTC.

This chain links TRBV7-2 with TRBJ2-7, with TRBD1 matching 8 bases. CDR3 length: 15 residues. Germline lookup yields CDR1 SGHTA and CDR2 FQGNSA. V was clipped by 2 bases and J by 3 bases; unmatched bases: 6. Here the CDR3 reads CASSLNYGQGYEQYF. The CDR3, as DNA: TGTGCCAGCAGCTTAAACTATGGACAGGGCTACGAGCAGTACTTC.

CDR3 DNA: TGTGCCAGCAGCCCTTTCGGGGCGACAAACTACGAGCAGTACTTC. Its translation: CASSPFGATNYEQYF. This chain joins TRBV7-2 and TRBJ2-7; D possibly uses TRBD1 or TRBD2 (5 bases each). Looked up from germline, CDR1 is SGHTA and CDR2 is FQGNSA. V lost 5 bases to trimming and J lost 3 bases, with 17 bases between them. CDR3 length: 15 amino acids.

This chain uses TRBV6-5 with TRBJ1-5; unclear D gene. Germline V gene sequence: CDR1 MNHEY, CDR2 SVGAGI. This CDR3 comprises 13 residues. Trimming took 2 bases from V and 11 from J, leaving 13 bases between them. The CDR3 DNA follows: TGTGCCAGCAGTTACGAGAAAGGGCAAGCCCAGCATTTT. This translates into CASSYEKGQAQHF.

In the case of this clone: Distinct nucleotide sequences in the sample also encode this CDR3. The rearrangement uses TRBV11-2 and TRBJ2-1; 10 bases fit TRBD2. CDR3 length: 16 residues. The V and J ends lost 1 base and 3 bases, in that order; junction bases with no gene match: 3. Germline loops: CDR1 SGHAT, CDR2 FQNNGV. CDR3 residues: CASSLGGLAVYNEQFF. The CDR3, as DNA: TGTGCCAGCAGCTTAGGAGGACTAGCGGTCTACAATGAGCAGTTCTTC. The entire variable domain, with the rest obtained from reference TRBV11-2 and TRBJ2-1, is as follows: EAGVAQSPRYKIIEKRQSVAFWCNPISGHATLYWYQQILGQGPKLLIQFQNNGVVDDSQLPKDRFSAERLKGVDSTLKIQPAKLEDSAVYLCASSLGGLAVYNEQFFGPGTRLTVL.

V gene TRBV6-5 combines with J gene TRBJ2-3, with 13 bases fitting TRBD2. The J segment lost 6 bases and the V segment lost 4 bases, leaving 4 bases of the junction unmatched. The CDR3 length is 15 residues. CDR1 is MNHEY and CDR2 is SVGAGI in the germline V gene. The DNA of the CDR3 is TGTGCCAGCAGTTTCCCGACTAGCGGGAGGGATACGCAGTATTTT. This translates into CASSFPTSGRDTQYF.

The chain couples TRBV2 to TRBJ1-1, with D uncertain. Germline values: CDR1 SNHLY, CDR2 FYNNEI. The V end was cut by 6 bases, the J end by 4 bases, with 12 bases between. The CDR3 runs 13 residues. The CDR3 bases are TGTGCCAGCAGGGTCGAGATGGGCACTGAAGCTTTCTTT. This gives the protein CASRVEMGTEAFF.

The chain carries TRBV9 and TRBJ2-1; D may match TRBD1 or TRBD2 (5 bases each). Trimming cost V 4 bases and J 9 bases, with 14 bases left between them. This CDR3 is 13 amino acids long. Germline V lookup: CDR1 SGDLS, CDR2 YYNGEE. The CDR3 protein is CASSPQWGREQFF. The CDR3 DNA is TGTGCCAGCAGCCCCCAATGGGGACGTGAGCAGTTCTTC.